The clone carrying this T cell receptor beta chain was seen ten or more times. A much larger clonotype is one base distant, so this may be a read error. These data come from a study of read filtering for tumor transcriptome and immune sequencing. Study in general: Per sample, TCR-region reads ranged about 4.05 to 10.27 million by IR-seq, roughly 80 to 1,300 by RNA-seq.

The library was built from about 400 ng RNA with molecular barcoded adaptors for alpha/delta and beta/gamma chains. TCRdb re-called the reads through MiXCR, storing one row per CDR3 protein. The sample has over 25,000 distinct CDR3 sequences, around an eighth seen once; the top ten hold about 45%. Germline V lookup: CDR1 DFQATT, CDR2 SNEGSKA (reference sequence). CDR3 length: 14 residues. The sequenced sample was a population of CD138-negative cells sorted from bone marrow. The clonotype comes from a donor over 35 with multiple myeloma. This chain connects TRBV20-1 to TRBJ2-7, with a possible D match to TRBD2 (7 bases). CDR3 DNA: TGCAGTGCAAGTTGGACTGGACGCGGGGGCGAGCGGTACTTC. Translated, it gives CSASWTGRGGERYF.